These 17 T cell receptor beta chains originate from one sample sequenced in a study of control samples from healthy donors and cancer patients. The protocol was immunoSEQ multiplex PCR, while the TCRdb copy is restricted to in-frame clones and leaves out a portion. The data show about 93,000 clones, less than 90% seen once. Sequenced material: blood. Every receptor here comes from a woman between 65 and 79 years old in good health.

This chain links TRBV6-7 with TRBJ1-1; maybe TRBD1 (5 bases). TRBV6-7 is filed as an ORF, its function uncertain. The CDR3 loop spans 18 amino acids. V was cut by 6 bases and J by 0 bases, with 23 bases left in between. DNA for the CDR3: TGTGCCAGCAGGTCCCCCGGGACCCCTCTGGGGATGAACACTGAAGCTTTCTTT. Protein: CASRSPGTPLGMNTEAFF.

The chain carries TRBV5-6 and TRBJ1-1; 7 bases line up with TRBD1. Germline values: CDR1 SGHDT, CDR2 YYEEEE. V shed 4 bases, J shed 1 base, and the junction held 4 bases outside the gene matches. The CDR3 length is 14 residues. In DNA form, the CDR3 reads TGTGCCAGCAGCCCGACAGGGCGGAACACTGAAGCTTTCTTT. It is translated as CASSPTGRNTEAFF.

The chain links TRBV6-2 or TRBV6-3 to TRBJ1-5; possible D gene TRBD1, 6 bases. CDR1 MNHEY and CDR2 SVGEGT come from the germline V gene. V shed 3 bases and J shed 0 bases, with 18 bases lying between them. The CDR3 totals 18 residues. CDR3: CASSYSLGGLDSNQPQHF. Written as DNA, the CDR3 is TGTGCCAGCAGTTATTCCTTGGGGGGGCTCGATAGCAATCAGCCCCAGCATTTT.

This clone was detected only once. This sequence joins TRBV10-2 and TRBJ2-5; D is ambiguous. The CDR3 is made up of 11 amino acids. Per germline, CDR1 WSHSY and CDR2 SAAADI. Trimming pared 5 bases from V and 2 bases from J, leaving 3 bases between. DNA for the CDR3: TGCGCCAGCAGTCAGCAAGAGACCCAGTACTTC. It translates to CASSQQETQYF.

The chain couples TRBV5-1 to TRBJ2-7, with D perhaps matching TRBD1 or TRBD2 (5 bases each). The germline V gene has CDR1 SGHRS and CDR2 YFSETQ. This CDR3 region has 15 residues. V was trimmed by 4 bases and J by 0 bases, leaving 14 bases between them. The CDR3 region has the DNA TGCGCCAGCAGCGGGGGTAGCTCGAGCTCCTACGAGCAGTACTTC. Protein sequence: CASSGGSSSSYEQYF.

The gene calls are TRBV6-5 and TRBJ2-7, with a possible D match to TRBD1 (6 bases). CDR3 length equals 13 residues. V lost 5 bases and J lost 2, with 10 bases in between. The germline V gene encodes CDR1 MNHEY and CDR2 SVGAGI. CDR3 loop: CASSPTGPYEQYF. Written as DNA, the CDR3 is TGTGCCAGCAGTCCGACAGGACCCTACGAGCAGTACTTC.

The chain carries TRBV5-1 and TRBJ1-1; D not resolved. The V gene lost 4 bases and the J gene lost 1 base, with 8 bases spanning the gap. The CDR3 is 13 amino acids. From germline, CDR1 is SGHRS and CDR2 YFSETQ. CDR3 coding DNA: TGCGCCAGCAGCCCCCAGCCGAACACTGAAGCTTTCTTT. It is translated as CASSPQPNTEAFF.

Written as DNA, the CDR3 is TGCGCCAGCACCCCGGGGGAGCCACAGACCCAGTACTTC. It yields the protein CASTPGEPQTQYF. This rearrangement joins TRBV10-2 to TRBJ2-5; perhaps TRBD2 as D (6 bases). Trimming removed 7 bases from V and 6 bases from J, with 15 bases in between. The CDR3 is 13 amino acids. Per the germline V gene, CDR1 is WSHSY and CDR2 is SAAADI.

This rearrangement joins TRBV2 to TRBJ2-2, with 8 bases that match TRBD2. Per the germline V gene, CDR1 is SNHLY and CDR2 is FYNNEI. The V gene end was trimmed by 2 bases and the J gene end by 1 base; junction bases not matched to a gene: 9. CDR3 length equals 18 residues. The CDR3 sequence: CASSEWGSGGQNTGELFF. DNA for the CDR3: TGTGCCAGCAGTGAATGGGGGAGCGGGGGCCAGAACACCGGGGAGCTGTTTTTT.

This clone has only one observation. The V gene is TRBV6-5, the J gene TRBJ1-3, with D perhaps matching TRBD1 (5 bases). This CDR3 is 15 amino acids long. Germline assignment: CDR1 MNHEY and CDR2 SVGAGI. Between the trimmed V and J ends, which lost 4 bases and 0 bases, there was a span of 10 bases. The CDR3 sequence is CASSSGPDSGNTIYF. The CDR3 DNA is TGTGCCAGCAGTTCGGGACCGGACTCTGGAAACACCATATATTTT.

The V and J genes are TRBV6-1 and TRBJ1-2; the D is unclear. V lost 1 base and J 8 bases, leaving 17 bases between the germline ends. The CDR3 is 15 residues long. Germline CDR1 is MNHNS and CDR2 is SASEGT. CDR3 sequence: CASSEGSRVGLGYTF. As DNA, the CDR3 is TGTGCCAGCAGTGAAGGGTCAAGGGTGGGTCTCGGCTACACCTTC.

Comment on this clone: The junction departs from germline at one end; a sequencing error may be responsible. CDR3 in DNA: TGCACGGGGGGGCACTTGTGGAACGCTGAAGCTTTCTTT. Residues: CTGGHLWNAEAFF. V gene TRBV29-1 combines with J gene TRBJ1-1; a possible D gene is TRBD1 (6 bases). This CDR3 spans 13 amino acids. Per germline, CDR1 SQVTM and CDR2 ANQGSEA. Combining the CDR3 with reference TRBV29-1 and TRBJ1-1 gives the whole variable domain SAVISQKPSRDICQRGTSLTIQCQVDSQVTMMFWYRQQPGQSLTLIATANQGSEATYESGFVIDKFPISRPNLTFSTLTVSNMSPEDSSIYLCTGGHLWNAEAFFGQGTRLTVV.

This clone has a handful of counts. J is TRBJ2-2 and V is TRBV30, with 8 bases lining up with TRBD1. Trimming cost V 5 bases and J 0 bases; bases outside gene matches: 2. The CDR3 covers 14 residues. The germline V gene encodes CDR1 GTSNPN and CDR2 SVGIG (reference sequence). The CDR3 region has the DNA TGTGCCTGGGACAGGGGATCGAACACCGGGGAGCTGTTTTTT. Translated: CAWDRGSNTGELFF. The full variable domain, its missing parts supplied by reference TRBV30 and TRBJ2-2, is SQTIHQWPATLVQPVGSPLSLECTVEGTSNPNLYWYRQAAGRGLQLLFYSVGIGQISSEVPQNLSASRPQDRQFILSSKKLLLSDSGFYLCAWDRGSNTGELFFGEGSRLTVL.

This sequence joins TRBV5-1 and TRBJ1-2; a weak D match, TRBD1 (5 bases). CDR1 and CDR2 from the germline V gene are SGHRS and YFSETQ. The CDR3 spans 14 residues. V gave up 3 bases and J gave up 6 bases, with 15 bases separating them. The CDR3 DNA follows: TGCGCCAGCAGCTCCGGGACCGGGAGGGATGGCTACACCTTC. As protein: CASSSGTGRDGYTF.

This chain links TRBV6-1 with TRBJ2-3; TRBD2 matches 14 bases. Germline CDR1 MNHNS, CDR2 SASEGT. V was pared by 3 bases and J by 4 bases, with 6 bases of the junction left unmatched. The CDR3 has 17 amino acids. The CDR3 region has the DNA TGTGCCAGCAGTGAGGTTGGGACTAGCGGGAGACCAGATACGCAGTATTTT. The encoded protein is CASSEVGTSGRPDTQYF.

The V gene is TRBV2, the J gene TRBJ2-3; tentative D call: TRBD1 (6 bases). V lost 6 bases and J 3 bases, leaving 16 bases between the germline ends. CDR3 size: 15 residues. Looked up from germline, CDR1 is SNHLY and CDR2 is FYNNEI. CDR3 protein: CASSSTGMSTDTQYF. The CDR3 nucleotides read TGTGCCAGCAGCTCCACAGGGATGAGTACAGATACGCAGTATTTT.

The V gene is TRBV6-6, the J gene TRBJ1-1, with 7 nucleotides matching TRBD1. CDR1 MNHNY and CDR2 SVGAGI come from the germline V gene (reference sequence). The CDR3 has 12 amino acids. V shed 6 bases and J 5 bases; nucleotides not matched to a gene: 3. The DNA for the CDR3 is TGTGCCAGCAGAAAACAGGGGACTGAAGCTTTCTTT. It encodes CASRKQGTEAFF.